The 30 T cell receptor beta chains presented below share a single source sample, sequenced in a study of CD8 T cells in ankylosing spondylitis. Using its own MiXCR run on the 5' RACE reads, TCRdb lists one record per CDR3 protein. Here the sample spans 350,000 to 400,000 distinct CDR3 sequences, approximately 22% being singletons. The sequencing input was blood, either unsorted or a sorted T cell fraction (not recorded which). The source of these receptors is a male donor with ankylosing spondylitis or in good health (not recorded which).

This clonotype has only a few counts. The V gene is TRBV12-3 or TRBV12-4, the J gene TRBJ2-7, with D possibly TRBD2 on 5 matching bases. The V end lost 5 bases, the J end lost 3 bases, and 8 bases lay between the germline ends. This CDR3 region has 12 residues. The CDR3: CASSPGNYEQYF. The CDR3, as DNA: TGTGCCAGCAGTCCGGGGAACTACGAGCAGTACTTC.

The V gene is TRBV27, the J gene TRBJ2-1, with D possibly matching TRBD2 (7 bases). The CDR3 loop spans 11 amino acids. Germline CDR1 reads MNHEY; CDR2 reads SMNVEV (reference sequence). The V end was cut by 6 bases, the J end by 11 bases, with 11 bases between. The CDR3 DNA sequence: TGTGCCAGCAGCCTCGGGGGGCAGCAGTTCTTC. Translation gives CASSLGGQQFF.

This clonotype was found a few times. The rearrangement links TRBV7-9 to TRBJ2-7; D uncertain. Between the trimmed V and J ends, which lost 3 bases and 5 bases, there was a span of 5 bases. The CDR3 loop spans 11 amino acids. Germline assignment: CDR1 SEHNR and CDR2 FQNEAQ (reference sequence). CDR3 residues: CASSLSNEQYF. CDR3 coding DNA: TGTGCCAGCAGCTTGAGTAACGAGCAGTACTTC.

Only a few counts were recorded for this clonotype. The chain couples TRBV4-1 to TRBJ2-3; 10 bases fit TRBD2. J was trimmed by 5 bases and V by 0 bases; bases with no gene match: 8. Germline CDR1 is MGHRA and CDR2 is YSYEKL. The CDR3 runs to 17 residues. The CDR3 nucleotides are TGCGCCAGCAGCCAAGATCGCGCTAGCGGGGGAGGAGATACGCAGTATTTT. Amino acids: CASSQDRASGGGDTQYF.

There are many counts of this clonotype. V gene TRBV7-9 combines with J gene TRBJ2-7; D is unclear. V gave up 5 bases and J gave up 1 base, with 9 bases separating them. CDR3 length: 13 residues. Per the germline V gene, CDR1 is SEHNR and CDR2 is FQNEAQ (reference sequence). As DNA, the CDR3 is TGTGCCAGCAGCCCAGCCGCTTCCTACGAGCAGTACTTC. Its protein is CASSPAASYEQYF. Full variable domain (rest looked up from reference TRBV7-9 and TRBJ2-7): DTGVSQNPRHKITKRGQNVTFRCDPISEHNRLYWYRQTLGQGPEFLTYFQNEAQLEKSRLLSDRFSAERPKGSFSTLEIQRTEQGDSAMYLCASSPAASYEQYFGPGTRLTVT.

This chain uses TRBV7-9 with TRBJ2-1; 7 nucleotides match TRBD1. Germline CDR1 SEHNR, CDR2 FQNEAQ (reference sequence). J was trimmed by 1 base and V by 5 bases; bases with no gene match: 11. There are 17 residues in the CDR3. The CDR3 sequence: CASSPTGTATSYNEQFF. The CDR3 DNA reads TGTGCCAGCAGCCCCACCGGGACAGCCACGTCCTACAATGAGCAGTTCTTC.

This clonotype was detected only a few times. V usage is TRBV7-8 and J usage is TRBJ2-5; D assignment may be TRBD1 or TRBD2 (5 bases each). Trimming cost V 2 bases and J 3 bases, with 10 bases left between them. The CDR3 length is 14 residues. CDR1 is SGHVS and CDR2 is FQNEAQ in the germline V gene. In DNA, the CDR3 is TGTGCCAGCAGCTTAATCCAGGGAGAAGAGACCCAGTACTTC. It is translated as CASSLIQGEETQYF. The full variable domain, rest sourced from reference TRBV7-8 and TRBJ2-5, is GAGVSQSPRYKVAKRGQDVALRCDPISGHVSLFWYQQALGQGPEFLTYFQNEAQLDKSGLPSDRFFAERPEGSVSTLKIQRTQQEDSAVYLCASSLIQGEETQYFGPGTRLLVL.

This clonotype was seen a handful of times. The rearrangement uses TRBV28 and TRBJ2-7, with 7 positions matching TRBD1. Per germline, CDR1 MDHEN and CDR2 SYDVKM. V trimming: 6 bases; J trimming: 5 bases; junction bases outside the gene matches: 10. The CDR3 spans 14 residues. The CDR3 reads CASRPTGTYNEQYF. The CDR3 DNA sequence: TGTGCCAGCAGACCGACAGGGACCTACAACGAGCAGTACTTC.

The chain carries TRBV20-1 and TRBJ2-7; perhaps D is TRBD1 or TRBD2 (5 bases each). From germline, CDR1 is DFQATT and CDR2 SNEGSKA (reference sequence). With 5 bases removed from V and 3 bases from J, the gap between germline ends came to 23 bases. The CDR3 sequence is 16 residues long. CDR3 DNA sequence: TGCAGTGCTCCAACTGCCTCGGGACGCATCGTCTACGAGCAGTACTTC. This gives the protein CSAPTASGRIVYEQYF.

This clonotype appeared a few times. The chain uses TRBV11-2 and TRBJ2-3; D ambiguous. V was cut by 5 bases and J by 6 bases, with 21 bases left in between. Germline CDR1 and CDR2: SGHAT and FQNNGV. This CDR3 has 16 amino acids. CDR3 bases: TGTGCCAGCAGCGTTGGATCTCTTGCGCCGGTGGATACGCAGTATTTT. Its protein product is CASSVGSLAPVDTQYF. The whole variable domain, filled in from reference TRBV11-2 and TRBJ2-3, reads EAGVAQSPRYKIIEKRQSVAFWCNPISGHATLYWYQQILGQGPKLLIQFQNNGVVDDSQLPKDRFSAERLKGVDSTLKIQPAKLEDSAVYLCASSVGSLAPVDTQYFGPGTRLTVL.

The rearrangement joins TRBV19 to TRBJ2-5; 7 nucleotides match TRBD1. Germline-derived CDR1 and CDR2 are LNHDA and SQIVND (reference sequence). The CDR3 has 15 residues. The J segment lost 2 bases and the V segment lost 7 bases, leaving 10 bases of the junction unmatched. CDR3 residues: CASTESGTAQETQYF. The CDR3 DNA sequence: TGTGCCAGTACCGAATCTGGGACAGCACAAGAGACCCAGTACTTC.

This clonotype was counted between two and nine times. This sequence joins TRBV5-1 and TRBJ2-7; D call uncertain. From germline, CDR1 is SGHRS and CDR2 YFSETQ. Trimming shortened V by 3 bases and J by 2 bases, and 9 bases separated the two germline ends. This CDR3 spans 13 amino acids. The CDR3 DNA reads TGCGCCAGCAGCTGGGAAAACGCCTACGAGCAGTACTTC. Its protein product is CASSWENAYEQYF.

This clonotype came up a few times. The chain recombines TRBV12-3 or TRBV12-4 with TRBJ2-7; no clear D. Deletions cut 6 bases from V and 2 bases from J, with 11 bases between. The CDR3 has 13 amino acids. In DNA form, the CDR3 reads TGTGCCAGCAGCGTGTCACCAACCTACGAGCAGTACTTC. This translates into CASSVSPTYEQYF.

The table lists this clonotype with a few counts. The V call is TRBV29-1, the J call TRBJ2-7; no reliable D call. This CDR3 contains 12 residues. Germline-derived CDR1 and CDR2 are SQVTM and ANQGSEA. Trimming removed 0 bases at V and 2 bases at J, with 5 bases between. CDR3 protein: CSVEDRTYEQYF. The DNA for the CDR3 is TGCAGCGTTGAAGACAGGACCTACGAGCAGTACTTC.

J is TRBJ2-1 and V is TRBV9; 9 positions match TRBD1. The CDR3 runs to 16 residues. The germline gives CDR1 SGDLS, CDR2 YYNGEE. Trimming took 0 bases from V and 7 from J; bases not matched to a gene: 8. The CDR3 DNA is TGTGCCAGCAGCGTAGCTGGAGGGACAGGGTATAATGAGCAGTTCTTC. It specifies CASSVAGGTGYNEQFF.

This clonotype appeared a few times. V and J are TRBV7-9 and TRBJ1-1, with unresolved D. Germline CDR1 reads SEHNR; CDR2 reads FQNEAQ (reference sequence). The V gene lost 0 bases and the J gene lost 5 bases, with 16 bases spanning the gap. The CDR3 sequence is 16 residues long. The CDR3 DNA follows: TGTGCCAGCAGCTTAGCGCCTGGAGCTAGCGGGACTGAAGCTTTCTTT. This gives the protein CASSLAPGASGTEAFF.

The chain is built from TRBV29-1 and TRBJ2-7; 12 bases agree with TRBD2. This CDR3 spans 14 amino acids. CDR1 is SQVTM, CDR2 ANQGSEA, per germline. J lost 1 base, V lost 5 bases, and 3 bases had no gene match. CDR3 DNA: TGCAGCGTTATCCTAGCGGGGGGGTCCTACGAGCAGTACTTC. Translated: CSVILAGGSYEQYF.

The rearrangement links TRBV12-3 or TRBV12-4 to TRBJ2-5; TRBD1 agrees at 7 bases. V dropped 1 base and J dropped 0; count of bases not matched to a gene: 2. This CDR3 contains 15 residues. The CDR3 DNA is TGTGCCAGCAGTTTAGGACAGGGCCACCAAGAGACCCAGTACTTC. It specifies CASSLGQGHQETQYF.

This clonotype was seen a few times. V gene TRBV7-1 combines with J gene TRBJ2-3; 9 nucleotides match TRBD2. TRBV7-1 is flagged as an ORF with uncertain function. CDR3 length: 22 amino acids. With V trimmed by 3 bases and J by 4 bases, 26 bases remained unmatched. The CDR3 protein is CASSSLRGRRGGRVDGSDTQYF. CDR3 coding DNA: TGTGCCAGCAGCTCCCTCCGTGGTCGGCGGGGGGGCAGAGTTGATGGGTCAGATACGCAGTATTTT.

Only a few counts were recorded for this clonotype. J is TRBJ2-3 and V is TRBV30; the match to TRBD1 covers 10 bases. Trimming at V came to 0 bases and at J to 2 bases, leaving 2 bases not matched to a gene. CDR1 and CDR2 (germline): GTSNPN, SVGIG (reference sequence). The CDR3 runs to 15 residues. The CDR3 DNA reads TGTGCCTGGAGTGTAGGGACAGGGGACACAGATACGCAGTATTTT. Its protein product is CAWSVGTGDTDTQYF.

This rearrangement joins TRBV29-1 to TRBJ2-1; 10 bases are a match to TRBD2. There are 17 residues in the CDR3. V shed 7 bases, J shed 0 bases, and the junction held 12 bases outside the gene matches. CDR1 and CDR2 from the germline V gene are SQVTM and ANQGSEA. This CDR3 reads CSAYSGGDLSSYNEQFF. DNA of the CDR3: TGCAGCGCCTACAGCGGGGGGGACCTTAGCTCCTACAATGAGCAGTTCTTC.

This clonotype showed up just a few times. This sequence joins TRBV6-2 or TRBV6-3 and TRBJ2-1, with 9 nucleotides matching TRBD2. Germline-derived CDR1 and CDR2 are MNHEY and SVGEGT. V shed 1 base and J 5 bases; nucleotides not matched to a gene: 3. CDR3 size: 15 residues. The CDR3 nucleotides read TGTGCCAGCAGTTACTGGTCTAGCGGGGACAATGAGCAGTTCTTC. It is translated as CASSYWSSGDNEQFF.

In its sample, this clonotype was seen a few times. The J gene is TRBJ2-3, the V gene TRBV7-9; D gene uncertain. The CDR3 consists of 15 residues. Deletions cut 5 bases from V and 2 bases from J, with 14 bases between. Per germline, CDR1 SEHNR and CDR2 FQNEAQ (reference sequence). CDR3 region: CASSTTAQLTDTQYF. As DNA, the CDR3 is TGTGCCAGCAGCACTACAGCGCAACTCACAGATACGCAGTATTTT.

The chain is built from TRBV5-5 and TRBJ2-2; D gene uncertain. Germline lookup yields CDR1 SGHKS and CDR2 YYEKEE (reference sequence). Trimming took 0 bases from V and 7 from J, leaving 10 bases between them. The CDR3 loop spans 14 amino acids. The CDR3, as DNA: TGTGCCAGCAGCTTGGGGCTCCACTGCGGGGAGCTGTTTTTT. Amino acid sequence: CASSLGLHCGELFF.

This clonotype was detected a few times. The V gene is TRBV29-1, the J gene TRBJ2-5, with 7 bases aligning to TRBD1. The length of the CDR3 is 14 residues. CDR1 is SQVTM, CDR2 ANQGSEA, per germline. V lost 6 bases to trimming and J lost 7 bases; unmatched junction nucleotides: 14. CDR3 region: CSVNMQGVWGTQYF. Written as DNA, the CDR3 is TGCAGCGTCAATATGCAGGGGGTTTGGGGGACCCAGTACTTC.

J is TRBJ2-2 and V is TRBV5-6; perhaps D is TRBD1 or TRBD2 (5 bases each). Per germline, CDR1 SGHDT and CDR2 YYEEEE. Trimming took 7 bases from V and 1 from J, leaving 14 bases between them. This CDR3 is built from 15 residues. CDR3 nucleotides: TGTGCCAGCCTGGGGGTCAAGGAGAACACCGGGGAGCTGTTTTTT. It specifies CASLGVKENTGELFF.

The chain carries TRBV12-3 or TRBV12-4 and TRBJ1-1; D is undetermined. The CDR3 is 13 residues long. Trimming stripped 1 base from V and 8 bases from J, with 11 bases between. CDR3 protein: CASSLVLGAEAFF. DNA of the CDR3: TGTGCCAGCAGTTTAGTGCTGGGAGCCGAAGCTTTCTTT.

The gene calls are TRBV3-1 and TRBJ1-2, with D possibly TRBD1 on 5 matching bases. The CDR3 has 15 residues. V gave up 3 bases and J gave up 3 bases, with 14 bases separating them. The germline gives CDR1 LGHDT, CDR2 YNNKEL (reference sequence). CDR3 loop: CASSHSGRTYYGYTF. The CDR3 DNA sequence: TGTGCCAGCAGCCACTCGGGACGGACCTACTATGGCTACACCTTC.

There are a few counts of this clonotype. This rearrangement joins TRBV20-1 to TRBJ1-1; no clear D gene. CDR1 and CDR2 (germline): DFQATT, SNEGSKA (reference sequence). With 6 bases removed from V and 11 bases from J, the gap between germline ends came to 16 bases. CDR3 length equals 11 residues. The CDR3 DNA sequence: TGCAGTGCCCACTTTGGAGGGTACGCTTTCTTT. It encodes CSAHFGGYAFF.

The rearrangement joins TRBV4-1 to TRBJ2-7; D is perhaps TRBD1 or TRBD2 (5 bases each). Germline V gene sequence: CDR1 MGHRA, CDR2 YSYEKL. This CDR3 region has 14 residues. V lost 1 base to trimming and J lost 5 bases, with 12 bases between them. This chain's CDR3 is CASSQAGTINEQYF. Written as DNA, the CDR3 is TGCGCCAGCAGCCAAGCTGGGACGATCAACGAGCAGTACTTC.